These 7 T cell receptor beta chains originate from one sample sequenced in a study of cytomegalovirus exposure and HLA in healthy donors. It was with 60 Vbeta and 13 Jbeta primers that the PCR ran. Using immunoSEQ multiplex PCR, the repertoire was profiled, and TCRdb retains in-frame clones only, with some absent. The table has about 130,000 clones, over 60% seen once. Input material: PBMCs. The receptor source for this set is a man between 60 and 70 years old in good health and CMV-seropositive.

This rearrangement joins TRBV9 to TRBJ2-4; unclear D gene. Looked up from germline, CDR1 is SGDLS and CDR2 is YYNGEE. V was trimmed by 0 bases and J by 6 bases, leaving 4 bases between them. The CDR3 runs to 12 residues. The CDR3 coding sequence is TGTGCCAGCAGCGTAGACTTAAACATTCAGTACTTC. It is translated as CASSVDLNIQYF. The complete variable domain, with remaining parts taken from reference TRBV9 and TRBJ2-4, reads DSGVTQTPKHLITATGQRVTLRCSPRSGDLSVYWYQQSLDQGLQFLIQYYNGEERAKGNILERFSAQQFPDLHSELNLSSLELGDSALYFCASSVDLNIQYFGAGTRLSVL.

The CDR3 loop is CASSLYSGGYNEQFF. The DNA of the CDR3 is TGTGCCAGCAGCTTATATAGCGGGGGGTACAATGAGCAGTTCTTC. The chain couples TRBV11-2 to TRBJ2-1; 10 nucleotides align to TRBD2. CDR3 length: 15 amino acids. The V segment lost 2 bases and the J segment 4 bases; nucleotides outside the gene matches: 2. Germline V gene sequence: CDR1 SGHAT, CDR2 FQNNGV.

The chain links TRBV6-6 to TRBJ2-5; 7 positions agree with TRBD1. The length of the CDR3 is 13 residues. The V gene's germline CDR1 is MNHNY and CDR2 SVGAGI (reference sequence). Trimming took 8 bases from V and 4 from J; bases not matched to a gene: 7. The DNA of the CDR3 is TGTGCCAGCTCGGCGAGGGGGCCAGAGACCCAGTACTTC. As protein: CASSARGPETQYF.

Details on this clone: At the DNA level, this CDR3 is encoded by other sequences in the same sample as well. The rearrangement joins TRBV7-2 to TRBJ2-7; 8 nucleotides align to TRBD1. This CDR3 contains 15 residues. V shed 0 bases, J shed 3 bases, and the junction held 4 bases outside the gene matches. Germline CDR1 and CDR2: SGHTA and FQGNSA. The CDR3 DNA is TGTGCCAGCAGCTTAGCTGGGACAGGATACTACGAGCAGTACTTC. This gives the protein CASSLAGTGYYEQYF.

This clone was counted a few times. This chain links TRBV30 with TRBJ1-2, with D possibly being TRBD1 (6 bases). Trimming left V 3 bases short and J 4 bases short, with 18 bases between. Germline assignment: CDR1 GTSNPN and CDR2 SVGIG (reference sequence). There are 15 residues in the CDR3. Here the CDR3 DNA reads TGTGCCTGGAGCTCCCGACAGGCGCTCCCCTATGGCTACACCTTC. Its protein product is CAWSSRQALPYGYTF.

V and J are TRBV14 and TRBJ1-4; D ambiguous. Germline V gene sequence: CDR1 SGHDN, CDR2 FVKESK. The CDR3 consists of 14 residues. The ends were cut back, 3 bases at V and 5 bases at J, with 10 bases in the middle. The CDR3 DNA reads as TGTGCCAGCAGCCACCGAGCCCGAAATGAAAAACTGTTTTTT. It yields the protein CASSHRARNEKLFF.

The chain couples TRBV7-8 to TRBJ1-1; 7 positions match TRBD1. CDR3 size: 14 residues. Trimming at V came to 5 bases and at J to 2 bases, leaving 5 bases not matched to a gene. Germline assignment: CDR1 SGHVS and CDR2 FQNEAQ. CDR3 DNA sequence: TGTGCCAGCAGCCGGAGGGGGCTTAACACTGAAGCTTTCTTT. It encodes CASSRRGLNTEAFF.